The text below deals with one TCR beta chain. Its recognized antigen is unknown. Nothing much larger sits one base from this clone, and base qualities are not available. This record belongs to a study of radiation and T cells in renal cell carcinoma (dated by TCRdb to about 2020). As for the study more broadly: A total of approximately 53 samples underwent TCR beta sequencing, made up of some 26 tumors and around 27 peripheral blood samples. The last blood draw happened 4 weeks after radiation, timed to coincide with nephrectomy. Across all 55 or so samples, 4,016,671 unique CDR3 nucleotide sequences, encoding 2.5 million to 3 million unique CDR3 amino acid sequences, were identified. Study-level results and caveats: Tracking of blood repertoire dynamics stopped at roughly 4 weeks after treatment, with no follow-up past that point. Because pretreatment tumor biopsies were not available, the baseline intratumoral presence of clonotypes could not be determined. The single-armed trial design could not address effects of radiation dose or scheduling on the TCR repertoire. Top tumor clonotypes rose in blood from baseline to 2 weeks post-radiation, then contracted by 4 weeks, suggesting transient expansion of tumor-resident clones.

TCR beta libraries were generated from genomic DNA with the immunoSEQ kit, following the manufacturer's recommendations. To prepare libraries, a first multiplex PCR with proprietary primers was run, followed by a second PCR that added unique barcodes, and a bead cleanup was done after each round. Each sample batch included a kit-provided positive control reaction and a negative control reaction. The final libraries underwent checking on an Agilent 4200 TapeStation D1000 ScreenTape, volumetric pooling, and quantification by qPCR. Sequencing was performed on an Illumina NextSeq500 with a MidOutput 150-cycle cartridge, and 156 Read1 and 15 Index1 cycles were run with kit custom primers. The pooled library was loaded at 0.75 to 1 pM, and about 20% PhiX control was spiked in. Turning to the authors' computational methods: Vendor-processed data were analyzed in R, with a clonotype defined as all T cells sharing the same CDR3 nucleotide sequence. In the clone abundance analyses, frequencies in each sample were normalized to that sample's 10,000 most abundant clones. Public T cell clones, which averaged fewer than five per sample, were excluded before analysis. A difference in abundance of at least 32-fold between compartments was used to define tumor-enriched and baseline blood-enriched clonotypes. Clonotypes expanded or contracted between blood time points were identified with a beta-binomial differential abundance model. Similarity between tumor and blood repertoires was quantified using the Baroni-Urbani and Buser coefficient, and groups were compared with two-tailed Wilcoxon tests in R. TCRdb provides this immuneACCESS table in a form limited to in-frame rearrangements. Some clones are lacking; in checked studies, under half of them reflect an unresolved V gene, and why the rest are absent is not known. V and J calls plus clone size are reproduced from that table; the DNA served to infer D and trimming. This sample has some 150,000 clones in its table, and about 88% of those were observed once. The top ten clonotypes cover 15% to 20% of the sample.

The germline ends are 18 bases apart after V is trimmed by 0 bases and J by 5 bases. From its cysteine to its phenylalanine, the CDR3 spans 16 amino acids. Only the CDR3 DNA stays, 48 bases, in frame from base 1. CDR1 SGDLS and CDR2 YYNGEE are derived from the germline V gene. Interpreted using the paper, the time point label stands for: blood 4 weeks post-SBRT, at nephrectomy. This specimen's treatment or condition label, interpreted: 15 Gy SBRT to primary tumor, nephrectomy 4 weeks later. Samples were obtained from a clinical trial, in which 15 Gy stereotactic body radiation therapy was delivered to primary renal cell carcinomas and nephrectomy was performed 4 weeks later. To follow tumor-enriched clonotypes, peripheral blood was collected serially from radiation-treated patients at baseline and again at 2 weeks and 4 weeks after SBRT. Renal cell carcinoma with clear cell pathology was present in all patients. The QIAamp DNA Blood Mini Kit (Qiagen) was used to prepare genomic DNA for TCR sequencing. Samples were included in the analyses only if all quality control checks were passed.

This TCR derives from a woman between 45 and 65 years old with renal cell carcinoma. The material was blood, obtained from a patient whose treatment included radiotherapy and nephrectomy. The chain was built from TRBV9 and TRBJ2-7; the D gene lacks a confident call. In nucleotides, the sequence is TGTGCCAGCAGCGTAGGGAATTTTGGGGAAAGCGACGAGCAGTACTTC. It is translated as CASSVGNFGESDEQYF.